This is a list of T cell receptor beta chains from one sample in a study of blood T cell repertoires in COVID-19. The protocol was immunoSEQ multiplex PCR, while the TCRdb copy is restricted to in-frame clones and leaves out a portion. The table has under 350,000 clones, roughly 85% seen once. The specimen sequenced was PBMCs or T cells enriched from blood (not recorded which). All receptors derive from a woman aged 40 to 50 with acute COVID-19. CDR3s include the opening cysteine and the closing phenylalanine or tryptophan. The order of the fields is clone size, CDR3 length, J gene, D gene, V gene, CDR3 DNA, CDR3 protein. The D gene is left open where the match is weak. Where a row states a size, it is once, few, many or the class of an expanded clone; other rows omit it.

- 17 TRBJ2-7 - TRBV11-2 TGTGCCAGCAGCTTAGATGGAGACCCACGTAGCTCCTACGAGCAGTACTTC CASSLDGDPRSSYEQYF
- 13 TRBJ2-7 - TRBV3-1/TRBV3-2 TGTGCCAGCAGCCACAGTTCGGGCTACGAGCAGTACTTC CASSHSSGYEQYF
once 16 TRBJ1-6 - TRBV28 TGTGCCAGCAGCCGAGACAAAGGGGGGGGGATTTCACCCCTCCACTTT CASSRDKGGGISPLHF
- 15 TRBJ1-1 TRBD1 TRBV7-2 TGTGCCAGCAGCTTCAGGGGGCGCCTGAACACTGAAGCTTTCTTT CASSFRGRLNTEAFF
- 15 TRBJ1-6 - TRBV5-6 TGTGCCAGCAGCTCGAGGCCGAGCATAAATTCACCCCTCCACTTT CASSSRPSINSPLHF
- 16 TRBJ2-7 TRBD1 TRBV6-2/TRBV6-3 TGTGCCAGCAGTTACCCGGACAGGGGCTCCCCCTACGAGCAGTACTTC CASSYPDRGSPYEQYF
once 13 TRBJ1-1 - TRBV11-2 TGTGCCAGCAGCTTAGCCGGGAACACTGAAGCTTTCTTT CASSLAGNTEAFF
- 13 TRBJ1-1 - TRBV7-3 TGTGCCAGCAGCTTGAACGGGATGACTGAAGCTTTCTTT CASSLNGMTEAFF
- 15 TRBJ2-7 TRBD1 TRBV7-2 TGTGCCAGCAGCGTGGGGACAGGGGGCTTCTACGAGCAGTACTTC CASSVGTGGFYEQYF
- 14 TRBJ2-3 TRBD2 TRBV6-5 TGTGCCAGCAACGAACCGGGACTAACAGATACGCAGTATTTT CASNEPGLTDTQYF
- 14 TRBJ2-5 - TRBV11-3 TGTGCCAGCAGCTTATCAGGCCGCCAAGAGACCCAGTACTTC CASSLSGRQETQYF
- 15 TRBJ1-2 - TRBV6-2/TRBV6-3 TGTGCCAGCAGTTACGCGGGTTCAGTCAACTATGGCTACACCTTC CASSYAGSVNYGYTF
- 15 TRBJ1-1 - TRBV29-1 TGCAGCGCAGCCCTAAAGATACAGGGGAACACTGAAGCTTTCTTT CSAALKIQGNTEAFF
- 16 TRBJ1-2 TRBD1 TRBV4-2 TGTGCCAGCAGCCCAATACCGGGACAGGGGGCGCCTGGCTACACCTTC CASSPIPGQGAPGYTF
once 14 TRBJ1-2 TRBD1 TRBV9 TGTGCCAGCAGCGCACTGACAGGGGCGGGTGGCTACACCTTC CASSALTGAGGYTF
- 13 TRBJ1-1 TRBD1 TRBV6-5 TGTGCCAGCGGGCAGGGGGCTACCACTGAAGCTTTCTTT CASGQGATTEAFF
- 14 TRBJ2-3 - TRBV6-5 TGTGCCAGCAGCATGTCTAGCGGCACAGATACGCAGTATTTT CASSMSSGTDTQYF
- 15 TRBJ2-3 TRBD2 TRBV9 TGTGCCAGCAGCGTAGGGACTAGCGGGAGTGAGACGCAGTATTTT CASSVGTSGSETQYF
- 18 TRBJ2-1 TRBD2 TRBV18 TGTGCCAGCTCACCACCGATCGGAAGCGGGGCCGATAATGGGAAGCAGTTCTTC CASSPPIGSGADNGKQFF
- 13 TRBJ1-1 - TRBV7-9 TGTGCCAGCAGCCGCCATGCGACGGGTGAAGCTTTCTTT CASSRHATGEAFF
- 12 TRBJ1-1 - TRBV7-9 TGTGCCAGCAACATGGGGACTACTGAAGCTTTCTTT CASNMGTTEAFF
- 15 TRBJ2-7 TRBD2 TRBV19 TGTGCCAGTAGACCCTTCGGGACTATATCCGACGAGCAGTACTTC CASRPFGTISDEQYF
few 17 TRBJ2-2 - TRBV4-2 TGTGCCAGCAGCCCGGACGACCAGAGAGAGGGCACCGGGGAGCTGTTTTTT CASSPDDQREGTGELFF
- 16 TRBJ2-7 TRBD2 TRBV7-2 TGTGCCAGCAGCTTAGGATTGGCGGGGGGCTTCGGCGAGCAGTACTTC CASSLGLAGGFGEQYF
- 17 TRBJ1-5 - TRBV10-1 TGCGCCCAGCCGCACTTGGCAGGGCCACAGGGCAATCAGCCCCAGCATTTT CAQPHLAGPQGNQPQHF
- 16 TRBJ2-3 TRBD2 TRBV10-2 TGCGCCAGCAGTGAGTCGGGCGGGGGGGACACAGATACGCAGTATTTT CASSESGGGDTDTQYF
- 15 TRBJ2-7 TRBD2 TRBV4-1 TGCGCCAGCAGCACCACCGGGACTAGCGGCTACGAGCAGTACTTC CASSTTGTSGYEQYF
few 12 TRBJ1-2 - TRBV12-3/TRBV12-4 TGTGCCAGCAGCGGGTTACATTATGGCTACACCTTC CASSGLHYGYTF
- 14 TRBJ2-7 - TRBV27 TGTGCCAGCAGTTTCCAGGGGTCCACCTACGAGCAGTACTTC CASSFQGSTYEQYF
- 13 TRBJ1-2 - TRBV6-5 TGTGCCAGCAGTTACTCTGGAGGGGCTGGCTACACCTTC CASSYSGGAGYTF
- 19 TRBJ1-5 - TRBV21-1 TGTGCCAGCAGCAAAGCGCGGGGGACAGGGGCATATAGCAATCAGCCCCAGCATTTT CASSKARGTGAYSNQPQHF
- 19 TRBJ2-2 TRBD2 TRBV5-1 TGCGCCAGCAGCTTATCGGGACTAGCGGGATCCCTGACCACCGGGGAGCTGTTTTTT CASSLSGLAGSLTTGELFF
- 14 TRBJ1-1 - TRBV7-2 TGTGCCAGCAGCTTAGTAACAATGAACACTGAAGCTTTCTTT CASSLVTMNTEAFF
- 17 TRBJ2-7 - TRBV10-3 TGTGCCATCGGAGCGCGGGGGCGGCTAGCGGAGAGCTACGAGCAGTACTTC CAIGARGRLAESYEQYF
- 18 TRBJ2-3 TRBD1 TRBV4-3 TGCGCCAGCAGCCAAGAGATAGGGGGCCTACCTAGCACAGATACGCAGTATTTT CASSQEIGGLPSTDTQYF
- 17 TRBJ2-5 TRBD2 TRBV5-1 TGCGCCAGCAGCTTGGCGCTAGCGGGAGTAGGTGGAGAGACCCAGTACTTC CASSLALAGVGGETQYF
- 14 TRBJ1-1 - TRBV9 TGTGCCAGCAGCCCACAGGGTGGGTACACTGAAGCTTTCTTT CASSPQGGYTEAFF
- 16 TRBJ2-1 TRBD1 TRBV27 TGTGCCAGCAGTCCCCCAGACAGGGGTTCCTACAATGAGCAGTTCTTC CASSPPDRGSYNEQFF
- 15 TRBJ1-2 - TRBV6-2/TRBV6-3 TGTGCCAGCAGTTACTGGTCCGGAGAGGCCTATGGCTACACCTTC CASSYWSGEAYGYTF
- 15 TRBJ2-3 TRBD2 TRBV9 TGTGCCAGCAGCGCGGGGGGGGGCTTCACAGATACGCAGTATTTT CASSAGGGFTDTQYF
- 16 TRBJ2-2 TRBD1 TRBV5-4 TGTGCCAGCAGCATACTTAGGACAGGGTACACCGGGGAGCTGTTTTTT CASSILRTGYTGELFF